This T cell receptor beta chain was observed in a study of blood T cells in healthy people across ages. Of note for this clonotype: The antigen is not known.

Sample-barcoded 5' priming and a J-beta primer mix drove a second PCR of about 7 to 11 cycles. Per-sample output comprised a minimum of 2.5 million paired-end reads containing CDR3. Using its own MiXCR run on the 5' RACE reads, TCRdb lists one record per CDR3 protein. Here the sample spans approximately 780,000 distinct CDR3 sequences, around a quarter being singletons. Per sample, no less than 5 micrograms of total RNA were extracted. Study-level findings and limits: Fewer expanded clones and more diversity marked long-lived versus aged donors.

V was pared by 2 bases and J by 3 bases, with 14 bases between. Per germline, CDR1 MNHNS and CDR2 SASEGT. The CDR3 spans 15 residues. The same data also contributed to another study, on T cells of mothers and their children. From that report: Overlap ran slightly, non-significantly higher for related than unrelated mother-child pairs.

The TCR comes from a boy between 10 and 17 years old in good health. The gene calls are TRBV6-1 and TRBJ2-7; either TRBD1 or TRBD2 may supply D (5 bases each). Sequencing was done on a sample of blood. The CDR3 reads CASSEYWDGNYEQYF. The CDR3 bases are TGTGCCAGCAGTGAATACTGGGACGGGAACTACGAGCAGTACTTC.